Listed here is a single T cell receptor (beta chain). Antigen unknown. The data are from a study of PD-1 blockade in classical Hodgkin lymphoma. Looked up from germline, CDR1 is SSHAT and CDR2 is FNYEAQ (reference sequence). With 3 bases removed from V and 5 bases from J, the gap between germline ends came to 10 bases. The CDR3 runs 13 residues. The method was immunoSEQ multiplex PCR; TCRdb's version includes in-frame clones alone and lacks a portion of them. Here the sample spans around 40,000 clones, roughly 78% being singletons. Patients all relapsed after autologous stem cell transplantation, and there was variation in brentuximab vedotin exposure. Study-level findings and limits: A significant rise in TCR diversity was seen by C4D1 for CD4+ cells but not for CD8+ cells.

This TCR was recovered from a human donor with classical Hodgkin lymphoma. J is TRBJ2-5 and V is TRBV7-7; maybe TRBD2 (5 bases). The starting material was peripheral blood mononuclear cells (PBMCs), obtained at baseline. CDR3 sequence (DNA): TGTGCCAGCAGCTTCGGGGTTAAGGAGACCCAGTACTTC. Protein: CASSFGVKETQYF.